Included here is one TCR beta chain sequence, with context. Germline loops: CDR1 SGHTA, CDR2 FQGNSA. The length of the CDR3 is 14 residues. With 2 bases removed from V and 5 bases from J, the gap between germline ends came to 12 bases. Clones were sequenced by immunoSEQ multiplex PCR, and TCRdb holds only the in-frame ones, with some missing. The table has roughly 100,000 clones, roughly 89% seen once. The sample is drawn from a study of T cell changes during pregnancy in multiple sclerosis. The genes are TRBV7-2 and TRBJ1-1, with a tentative D call TRBD1 (5 bases). This TCR was recovered from a female donor in good health, enrolled as a control in a pregnancy study. The sample was peripheral blood, taken after pregnancy. This chain's CDR3 is CASSLQGVRTEAFF. The CDR3 DNA reads TGTGCCAGCAGCTTACAAGGGGTACGGACTGAAGCTTTCTTT.